Below are 18 T cell receptor beta chains sequenced from a single sample in a study of post-analysis software for immune sequencing data. These receptors have no identified antigens. Notes on the study in general: Higher frequency in patients than in controls was seen for roughly five TRBV segments, with TRBV5-6, TRBV5-1 and TRBV20-1 among them.

TCR beta cDNA libraries included unique molecular identifiers. TCRdb redid the calling of the PCR reads with MiXCR, one entry per CDR3 protein. Of under 200,000 distinct CDR3 sequences listed, roughly 28% are singletons. What was sequenced was blood. The receptor set was obtained from a girl under 18 with multiple sclerosis.

This clonotype was recorded many times. The chain recombines TRBV6-5 with TRBJ2-5; tentatively, D is TRBD1 or TRBD2 (5 bases each). The germline V gene encodes CDR1 MNHEY and CDR2 SVGAGI. The ends were cut back, 0 bases at V and 1 base at J, with 15 bases in the middle. There are 17 residues in the CDR3. In DNA, the CDR3 is TGTGCCAGCAGTTACTCGAGCCAGGGAAGCGGCCAAGAGACCCAGTACTTC. Residues: CASSYSSQGSGQETQYF.

In its sample, this clonotype was seen once. V gene TRBV20-1 combines with J gene TRBJ1-1, with 8 nucleotides matching TRBD1. The germline CDR1 and CDR2 sequences are DFQATT and SNEGSKA (reference sequence). V dropped 5 bases and J dropped 4; count of bases not matched to a gene: 12. The CDR3 has 15 residues. CDR3 protein: CSAAKPGQGSTEAFF. The DNA of the CDR3 is TGCAGTGCTGCCAAACCTGGACAGGGATCCACTGAAGCTTTCTTT.

Worth noting for this clonotype: This sequence may be a read error, since a much larger clone differs from it by one base. This chain links TRBV29-1 with TRBJ2-5, with D possibly matching TRBD2 (6 bases). V lost 8 bases to trimming and J lost 11 bases, with 24 bases between them. CDR1 is SQVTM and CDR2 is ANQGSEA in the germline V gene. The CDR3 is 13 residues long. CDR3 coding DNA: TGCAGCATCGATTCGGGACTCGGCGGCGGGCAGTACTTC. The encoded protein is CSIDSGLGGGQYF.

In its sample, this clonotype was seen once. The chain has TRBV11-2 and TRBJ1-1; possible D gene TRBD1, 5 bases. The V gene lost 1 base and the J gene lost 4 bases, with 13 bases spanning the gap. This CDR3 spans 15 amino acids. Germline V gene lookup returns CDR1 SGHAT and CDR2 FQNNGV. This CDR3 reads CASSLAMGRVTEAFF. In nucleotides, the CDR3 is TGTGCCAGCAGCTTAGCGATGGGGCGAGTCACTGAAGCTTTCTTT.

The rearrangement joins TRBV15 to TRBJ2-1, with D uncertain. Trimming removed 0 bases from V and 13 bases from J, with 13 bases in between. The germline V gene has CDR1 LNHNV and CDR2 YYDKDF (reference sequence). This CDR3 comprises 13 residues. The CDR3: CATSRDGRDNQFF. The CDR3 DNA sequence: TGTGCCACCAGCAGAGATGGTAGAGACAATCAGTTCTTC.

The V and J genes are TRBV5-1 and TRBJ2-1, with D tentatively TRBD2 (6 bases). The J call could be wrong; TRBJ2-7 is a better fit for the DNA end. The CDR3 runs to 15 residues. Germline assignment: CDR1 SGHRS and CDR2 YFSETQ. The CDR3 loop is CASSLETSGYNEQYF. The CDR3 DNA is TGCGCCAGCAGCTTGGAGACTAGTGGCTACAATGAGCAGTACTTC.

Only a few counts were recorded for this clonotype. This chain uses TRBV3-1 with TRBJ2-7; D may be TRBD2 (6 bases). Trimming pared 1 base from V and 6 bases from J, leaving 16 bases between. The germline gives CDR1 LGHDT, CDR2 YNNKEL (reference sequence). The CDR3 sequence is 15 residues long. This CDR3 is CASSQAPGVVREQYF. CDR3 nucleotides: TGTGCCAGCAGCCAAGCGCCGGGAGTAGTACGCGAGCAGTACTTC.

The rearrangement uses TRBV5-1 and TRBJ2-7; TRBD1 agrees at 8 bases. This CDR3 is 15 amino acids long. J lost 4 bases, V lost 4 bases, and 10 bases had no gene match. Germline V gene data show CDR1 as SGHRS and CDR2 as YFSETQ. CDR3 loop: CASSPQGQARYEQYF. The CDR3 DNA reads as TGCGCCAGCAGCCCCCAGGGACAGGCCCGATACGAGCAGTACTTC.

V is TRBV28 and J is TRBJ1-2; D not resolved. V lost 3 bases and J lost 8, with 16 bases in between. This CDR3 is 14 amino acids long. Per the germline V gene, CDR1 is MDHEN and CDR2 is SYDVKM. The CDR3 loop reads CASSLGRTSGGYTF. DNA for the CDR3: TGTGCCAGCAGTTTGGGCAGGACCTCCGGGGGCTACACCTTC.

This clonotype was observed many times. DNA for the CDR3: TGCAGCGTTGGAGTGGGGCCGAGGCAGGACTACGAGCAGTACTTC. It encodes CSVGVGPRQDYEQYF. The chain joins TRBV29-1 to TRBJ2-7; D is possibly TRBD1 (5 bases). The V end lost 4 bases, the J end lost 3 bases, and 19 bases lay between the germline ends. Germline V gene sequence: CDR1 SQVTM, CDR2 ANQGSEA. There are 15 residues in the CDR3.

This clonotype has ten or more counts. The gene calls are TRBV6-1 and TRBJ2-3; TRBD2 aligns across 11 bases. Germline CDR1 reads MNHNS; CDR2 reads SASEGT. The CDR3 covers 17 residues. V shed 2 bases and J 2 bases; nucleotides not matched to a gene: 6. CDR3 sequence: CASSEYRTSGHTDTQYF. In DNA form, the CDR3 reads TGTGCCAGCAGTGAATACCGGACTAGCGGGCACACAGATACGCAGTATTTT.

This clonotype was counted between two and nine times. The CDR3, as DNA: TGCGCCAGCAGCCAAGCTCACCTGACCACCTACGAGCAGTACTTC. Its translation is CASSQAHLTTYEQYF. The chain joins TRBV4-1 to TRBJ2-7; D is ambiguous. Trimming removed 1 base at V and 2 bases at J, with 12 bases between. Germline assignment: CDR1 MGHRA and CDR2 YSYEKL. CDR3 length equals 15 residues.

This chain joins TRBV7-2 and TRBJ2-1; 8 bases are a match to TRBD2. Trimming took 1 base from V and 6 from J; bases not matched to a gene: 5. CDR1 and CDR2 from the germline V gene are SGHTA and FQGNSA. The CDR3 sequence is 15 residues long. CDR3: CASSLGTSRVNEQFF. In DNA form, the CDR3 reads TGTGCCAGCAGCTTAGGGACTAGCCGGGTCAATGAGCAGTTCTTC.

In this sample, this clonotype turned up many times. The chain employs TRBV4-1 and TRBJ2-3; 8 bases align to TRBD2. Germline assignment: CDR1 MGHRA and CDR2 YSYEKL. After removal of 2 bases from V and 6 bases from J, the junction contained 7 bases not matched to a gene. The CDR3 runs 15 residues. The CDR3 bases are TGCGCCAGCAGCCAACGGACGGGAGGGGGGGATACGCAGTATTTT. It is translated as CASSQRTGGGDTQYF.

In its sample, this clonotype was seen many times. The V gene is TRBV10-3, the J gene TRBJ2-1; TRBD2 matches 7 bases. Germline V lookup: CDR1 ENHRY, CDR2 SYGVKD. The J segment lost 7 bases and the V segment lost 4 bases, leaving 13 bases of the junction unmatched. The CDR3 contains 16 residues. Written as DNA, the CDR3 is TGTGCCATCAGTGCCTTTGGCGGGAGCGGAGGGAATGAGCAGTTCTTC. Protein product: CAISAFGGSGGNEQFF.

Comment on this clonotype: This sequence may be a read error, since a much larger clone differs from it by one base. The J gene is TRBJ2-7, the V gene TRBV20-1; 10 nucleotides match TRBD2. Germline loops: CDR1 DFQATT, CDR2 SNEGSKA (reference sequence). The CDR3 is 13 amino acids. CDR3 nucleotides: TGCAATATCTTAGCGGGAGGCACCTACGAGCAGTACTTC. This translates into CNILAGGTYEQYF.

This sequence joins TRBV7-6 and TRBJ1-5; perhaps TRBD1 as D (6 bases). The germline gives CDR1 SGHVS, CDR2 FNYEAQ. V lost 5 bases and J lost 4, with 9 bases in between. The CDR3 loop spans 13 amino acids. Here the CDR3 reads CASSTGPNQPQHF. The CDR3 bases are TGTGCCAGCAGCACAGGGCCTAATCAGCCCCAGCATTTT.

The chain has TRBV20-1 and TRBJ1-5; 9 bases align to TRBD1. CDR3 length equals 16 residues. V was pared by 6 bases and J by 0 bases, with 9 bases of the junction left unmatched. Germline lookup yields CDR1 DFQATT and CDR2 SNEGSKA (reference sequence). The CDR3 region is CSAKGQGAYSNQPQHF. Written as DNA, the CDR3 is TGCAGTGCCAAGGGACAGGGTGCCTATAGCAATCAGCCCCAGCATTTT.